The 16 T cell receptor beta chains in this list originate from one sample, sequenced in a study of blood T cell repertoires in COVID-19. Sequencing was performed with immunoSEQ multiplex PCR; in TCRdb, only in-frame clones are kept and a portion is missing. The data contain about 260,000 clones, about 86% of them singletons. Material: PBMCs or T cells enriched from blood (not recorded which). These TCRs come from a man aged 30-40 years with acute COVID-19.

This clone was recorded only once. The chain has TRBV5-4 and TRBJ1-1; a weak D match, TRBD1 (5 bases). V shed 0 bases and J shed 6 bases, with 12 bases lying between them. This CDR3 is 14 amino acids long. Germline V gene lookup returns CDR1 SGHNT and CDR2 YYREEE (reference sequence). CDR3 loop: CASSLASRGSEAFF. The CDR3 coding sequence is TGTGCCAGCAGCTTGGCCTCACGGGGGTCTGAAGCTTTCTTT.

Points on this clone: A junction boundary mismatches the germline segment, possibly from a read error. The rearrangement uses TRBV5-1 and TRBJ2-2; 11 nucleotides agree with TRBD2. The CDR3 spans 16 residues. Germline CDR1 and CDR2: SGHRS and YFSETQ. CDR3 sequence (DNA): TGTGCCAGCAGCCCGGGACTAGCGGCGAACACCGGGGAGCTGTTTTTT. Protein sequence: CASSPGLAANTGELFF.

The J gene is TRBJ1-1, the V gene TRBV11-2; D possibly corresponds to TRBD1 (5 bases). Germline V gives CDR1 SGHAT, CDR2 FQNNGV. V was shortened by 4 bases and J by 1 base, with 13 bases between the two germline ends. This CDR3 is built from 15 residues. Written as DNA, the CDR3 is TGTGCCAGCAGCTCCAGGGCAGGGTCGAACACTGAAGCTTTCTTT. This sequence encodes CASSSRAGSNTEAFF.

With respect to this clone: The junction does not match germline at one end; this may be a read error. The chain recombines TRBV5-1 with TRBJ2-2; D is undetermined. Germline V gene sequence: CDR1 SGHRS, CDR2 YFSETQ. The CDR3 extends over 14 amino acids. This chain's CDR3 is CASAPVASTGELFF. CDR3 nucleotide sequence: TGTGCCAGCGCCCCAGTGGCCTCCACCGGGGAGCTGTTTTTT.

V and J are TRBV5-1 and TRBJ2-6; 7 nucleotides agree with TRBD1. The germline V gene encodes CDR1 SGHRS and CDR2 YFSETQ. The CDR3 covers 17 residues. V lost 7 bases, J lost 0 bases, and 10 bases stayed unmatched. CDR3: CASDLTGDFSGANVLTF. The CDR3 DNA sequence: TGCGCCAGCGATCTTACAGGGGATTTCTCTGGGGCCAACGTCCTGACTTTC.

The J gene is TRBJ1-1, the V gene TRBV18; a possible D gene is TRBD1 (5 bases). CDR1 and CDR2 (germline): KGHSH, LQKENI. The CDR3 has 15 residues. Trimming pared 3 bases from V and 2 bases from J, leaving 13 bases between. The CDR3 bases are TGTGCCAGCTCACCCTCGCGTGACAGTAACACTGAAGCTTTCTTT. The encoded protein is CASSPSRDSNTEAFF.

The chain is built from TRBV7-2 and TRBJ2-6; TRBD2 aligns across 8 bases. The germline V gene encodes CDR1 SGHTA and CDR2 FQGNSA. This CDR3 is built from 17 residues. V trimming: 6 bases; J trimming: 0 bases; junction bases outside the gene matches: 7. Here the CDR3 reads CASRDGLAPSGANVLTF. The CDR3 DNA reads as TGTGCCAGCAGGGATGGACTAGCCCCCTCTGGGGCCAACGTCCTGACTTTC.

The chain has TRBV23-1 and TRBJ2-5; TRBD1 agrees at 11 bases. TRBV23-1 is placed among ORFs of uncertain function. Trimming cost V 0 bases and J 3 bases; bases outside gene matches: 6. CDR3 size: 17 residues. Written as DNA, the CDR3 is TGCGCCAGCAGTCAATCTATAGGACAGGGGGCTGAAGAGACCCAGTACTTC. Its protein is CASSQSIGQGAEETQYF.

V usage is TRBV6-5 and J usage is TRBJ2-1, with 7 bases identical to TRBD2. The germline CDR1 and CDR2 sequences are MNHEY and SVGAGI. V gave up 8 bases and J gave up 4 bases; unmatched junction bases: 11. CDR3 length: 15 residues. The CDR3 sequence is CASARLGEGYNEQFF. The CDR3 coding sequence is TGTGCCAGCGCCCGCCTGGGGGAGGGATACAATGAGCAGTTCTTC.

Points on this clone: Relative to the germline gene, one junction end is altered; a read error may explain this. The CDR3 is CASSPTSGISGANVLTF. The CDR3 nucleotides read TGTGCCAGCAGCCCGACTAGCGGTATCTCTGGGGCCAACGTCCTGACTTTC. This rearrangement joins TRBV5-1 to TRBJ2-6, with 9 bases aligning to TRBD2. The CDR3 totals 17 residues. In germline, CDR1 is SGHRS, CDR2 YFSETQ. Supplemented by reference TRBV5-1 and TRBJ2-6, the full variable domain reads KAGVTQTPRYLIKTRGQQVTLSCSPISGHRSVSWYQQTPGQGLQFLFEYFSETQRNKGNFPGRFSGRQFSNSRSEMNVSTLELGDSALYLCASSPTSGISGANVLTFGAGSRLTVL.

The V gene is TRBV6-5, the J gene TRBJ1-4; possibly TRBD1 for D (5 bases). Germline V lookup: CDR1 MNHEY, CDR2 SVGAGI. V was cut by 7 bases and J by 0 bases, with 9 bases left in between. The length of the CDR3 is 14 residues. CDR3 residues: CASTTDPTNEKLFF. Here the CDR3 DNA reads TGTGCCAGCACGACAGATCCAACTAATGAAAAACTGTTTTTT.

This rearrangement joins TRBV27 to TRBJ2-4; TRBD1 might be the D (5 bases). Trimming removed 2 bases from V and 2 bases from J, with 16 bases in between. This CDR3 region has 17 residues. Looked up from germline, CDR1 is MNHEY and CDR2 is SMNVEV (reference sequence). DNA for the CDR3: TGTGCCAGCAGTTTAGGGCAGGGTAGATTGTCCAAAAACATTCAGTACTTC. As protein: CASSLGQGRLSKNIQYF.

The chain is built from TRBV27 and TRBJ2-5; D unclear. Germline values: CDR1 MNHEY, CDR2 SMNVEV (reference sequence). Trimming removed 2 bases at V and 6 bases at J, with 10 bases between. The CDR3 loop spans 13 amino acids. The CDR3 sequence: CASSLGRKQTQYF. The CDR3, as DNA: TGTGCCAGCAGTTTAGGTAGAAAACAGACCCAGTACTTC.

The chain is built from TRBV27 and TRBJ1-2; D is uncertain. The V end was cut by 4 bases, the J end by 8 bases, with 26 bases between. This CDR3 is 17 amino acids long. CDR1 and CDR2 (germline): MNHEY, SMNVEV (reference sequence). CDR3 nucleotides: TGTGCCAGCAGTTCGTACCCGCTACGGGGTGACTATTCCGGCTACACCTTC. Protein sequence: CASSSYPLRGDYSGYTF.

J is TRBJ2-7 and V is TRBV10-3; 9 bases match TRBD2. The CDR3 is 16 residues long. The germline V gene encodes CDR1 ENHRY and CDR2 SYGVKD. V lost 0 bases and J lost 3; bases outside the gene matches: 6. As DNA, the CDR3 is TGTGCCATCAGTGAGTCGCGGCAGCGGGAGGACTACGAGCAGTACGTC. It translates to CAISESRQREDYEQYV.

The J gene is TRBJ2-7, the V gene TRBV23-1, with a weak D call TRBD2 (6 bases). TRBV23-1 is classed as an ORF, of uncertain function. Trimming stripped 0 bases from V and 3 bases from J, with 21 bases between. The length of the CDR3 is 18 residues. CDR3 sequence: CASSQSRTIISDVYEQYV. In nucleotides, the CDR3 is TGCGCCAGCAGTCAATCACGGACTATCATATCAGACGTCTACGAGCAGTACGTC.